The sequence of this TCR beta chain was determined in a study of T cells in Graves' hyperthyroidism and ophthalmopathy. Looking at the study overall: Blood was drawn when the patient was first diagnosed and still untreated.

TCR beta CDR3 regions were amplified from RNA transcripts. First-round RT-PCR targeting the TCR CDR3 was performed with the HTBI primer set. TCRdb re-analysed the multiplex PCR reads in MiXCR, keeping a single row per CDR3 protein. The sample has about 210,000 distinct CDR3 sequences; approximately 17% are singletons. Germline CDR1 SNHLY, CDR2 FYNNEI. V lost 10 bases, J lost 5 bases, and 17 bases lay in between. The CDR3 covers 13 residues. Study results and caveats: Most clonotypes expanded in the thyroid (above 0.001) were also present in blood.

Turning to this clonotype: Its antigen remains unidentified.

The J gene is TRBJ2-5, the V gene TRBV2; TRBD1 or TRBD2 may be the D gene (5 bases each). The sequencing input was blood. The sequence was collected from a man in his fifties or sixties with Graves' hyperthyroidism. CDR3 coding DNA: TGTGCCATCACCCGGGACCTTAGGGAGACCCAGTACTTC. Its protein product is CAITRDLRETQYF.